These 23 T cell receptor beta chains originate from one sample sequenced in a study of cytotoxic CD8 clonotypes in ibrutinib-treated CLL. Assay used: immunoSEQ multiplex PCR; TCRdb lists only in-frame clones, some missing. The sample holds approximately 120,000 clones, under 70% seen once. Sequences were derived from PBMCs, sampled after 24 months of ibrutinib treatment. Receptors originate from a human donor with chronic lymphocytic leukemia.

This clone showed up just a few times. This sequence joins TRBV27 and TRBJ1-5, with D tentatively TRBD1 (5 bases). Germline V CDR1 and CDR2: MNHEY, SMNVEV (reference sequence). V was cut by 4 bases and J by 0 bases, with 10 bases left in between. The CDR3 consists of 15 residues. The DNA of the CDR3 is TGTGCCAGCAGTTCGGGGGGGTATAGCAATCAGCCCCAGCATTTT. It yields the protein CASSSGGYSNQPQHF.

The table lists this clone with a count of one. The chain has TRBV7-6 and TRBJ2-1, with D possibly TRBD1 on 5 matching bases. The CDR3 is made up of 14 amino acids. V gave up 2 bases and J gave up 7 bases, with 12 bases separating them. The V gene's germline CDR1 is SGHVS and CDR2 FNYEAQ. The CDR3 reads CASSLQGLGNEQFF. In DNA, the CDR3 is TGTGCCAGCAGCTTACAGGGTTTAGGTAATGAGCAGTTCTTC.

The table lists this clone with many counts. The CDR3 spells CSVAGVKNTGELFF. The CDR3 DNA reads as TGCAGCGTTGCGGGAGTAAAGAACACCGGGGAGCTGTTTTTT. The V and J genes are TRBV29-1 and TRBJ2-2; tentatively, D is TRBD2 (6 bases). The CDR3 totals 14 residues. Per germline, CDR1 SQVTM and CDR2 ANQGSEA. Between the trimmed V and J ends, which lost 4 bases and 1 base, there was a span of 10 bases.

This chain connects TRBV9 to TRBJ2-2, with TRBD1 matching 7 bases. The J segment lost 6 bases and the V segment lost 3 bases, leaving 5 bases of the junction unmatched. There are 14 residues in the CDR3. From germline, CDR1 is SGDLS and CDR2 YYNGEE. The CDR3 protein is CASSAGTAAGELFF. For the CDR3, the DNA is TGTGCCAGCAGCGCGGGGACAGCTGCCGGGGAGCTGTTTTTT.

The gene calls are TRBV18 and TRBJ1-1; D is unclear. The CDR3 is 14 amino acids. Germline CDR1 KGHSH, CDR2 LQKENI. V was clipped by 3 bases and J by 4 bases, with 12 bases between them. The CDR3 here is CASSPLQVGTEAFF. The CDR3 coding sequence is TGTGCCAGCTCACCGCTGCAGGTGGGCACTGAAGCTTTCTTT. Full variable domain (outside the CDR3, taken from reference TRBV18 and TRBJ1-1): NAGVMQNPRHLVRRRGQEARLRCSPMKGHSHVYWYRQLPEEGLKFMVYLQKENIIDESGMPKERFSAEFPKEGPSILRIQQVVRGDSAAYFCASSPLQVGTEAFFGQGTRLTVV.

This clone was recorded a few times. CDR3 sequence: CASTHLEGTGEQPQHF. The CDR3 nucleotides read TGCGCCAGCACCCACCTCGAGGGAACAGGGGAGCAGCCCCAGCATTTT. The chain recombines TRBV23-1 with TRBJ1-5, with TRBD1 identical over 7 bases. TRBV23-1 is filed as an ORF, its function uncertain. CDR3 length equals 16 residues. Unmatched junction bases numbered 16, after V lost 7 bases and J lost 7 bases.

This chain uses TRBV29-1 with TRBJ1-1, with D unresolved. Germline V lookup: CDR1 SQVTM, CDR2 ANQGSEA. CDR3 size: 10 residues. V was cut by 5 bases and J by 7 bases, with 8 bases left in between. The CDR3 DNA follows: TGCAGCGTTAGAACGTTTGAAGCTTTCTTT. Encoded protein: CSVRTFEAFF.

The chain combines TRBV25-1 with TRBJ2-3; no firm D call. V was pared by 5 bases and J by 2 bases, with 14 bases between. The CDR3 spans 15 residues. CDR1 and CDR2 (germline): MGHDK, SYGVNS. This chain's CDR3 is CASSLGRSITDTQYF. In nucleotides, the CDR3 is TGTGCCAGCAGTTTGGGAAGGTCGATCACAGATACGCAGTATTTT.

The chain couples TRBV9 to TRBJ1-2; 11 bases line up with TRBD1. The V segment lost 6 bases and the J segment 7 bases; nucleotides outside the gene matches: 8. Per the germline V gene, CDR1 is SGDLS and CDR2 is YYNGEE. The CDR3 consists of 14 residues. The CDR3 DNA follows: TGTGCCAGCACTGGGGGACAGGGGGTTTTTGGCTACACCTTC. It is translated as CASTGGQGVFGYTF.

CDR3 sequence reads: CASSDGAYGYTF. The CDR3 bases are TGCGCCAGCAGTGATGGGGCCTATGGCTACACCTTC. The chain employs TRBV10-1 and TRBJ1-2; a weak D match, TRBD1 (5 bases). The V end lost 3 bases, the J end lost 4 bases, and 6 bases lay between the germline ends. Germline lookup yields CDR1 WNHNN and CDR2 SYGVQD (reference sequence). This CDR3 contains 12 residues.

V and J are TRBV29-1 and TRBJ1-1, with 7 bases lining up with TRBD1. The J segment lost 1 base and the V segment lost 7 bases, leaving 12 bases of the junction unmatched. This CDR3 region has 15 residues. Germline V lookup: CDR1 SQVTM, CDR2 ANQGSEA. CDR3 nucleotide sequence: TGCAGCGCCCCCGGTTGGGGACAGCAGAACACTGAAGCTTTCTTT. Protein product: CSAPGWGQQNTEAFF.

V usage is TRBV6-5 and J usage is TRBJ1-3; D remains unclear. The CDR3 length is 15 residues. Germline CDR1 and CDR2: MNHEY and SVGAGI. The V gene lost 7 bases and the J gene lost 0 bases, with 13 bases spanning the gap. The DNA for the CDR3 is TGTGCCAGCACCGAGGACGGAAGCTCTGGAAACACCATATATTTT. It specifies CASTEDGSSGNTIYF.

This clone was recorded a few times. This chain links TRBV19 with TRBJ2-3, with 7 bases fitting TRBD2. Germline CDR1 and CDR2: LNHDA and SQIVND (reference sequence). Losses at the gene ends were 6 bases for V and 4 bases for J; bases not matched to a gene: 13. The CDR3 has 16 amino acids. This CDR3 reads CASRSSRLAQSDTQYF. The CDR3 nucleotides are TGTGCCAGTAGGAGCTCCCGACTAGCTCAGTCAGATACGCAGTATTTT.

The genes are TRBV5-6 and TRBJ2-5; tentatively, D is TRBD1 or TRBD2 (5 bases each). The CDR3 length is 14 residues. Germline CDR1 SGHDT, CDR2 YYEEEE. V was shortened by 2 bases and J by 10 bases, with 18 bases between the two germline ends. The CDR3 DNA sequence: TGTGCCAGCAGCTTCGGAGCGGCCCAGGGAGACCAGTACTTC. It is translated as CASSFGAAQGDQYF.

In this sample, this clone turned up many times. The V call is TRBV5-1, the J call TRBJ1-1, with TRBD1 identical over 7 bases. There are 14 residues in the CDR3. The J segment lost 7 bases and the V segment lost 5 bases, leaving 11 bases of the junction unmatched. CDR1 is SGHRS and CDR2 is YFSETQ in the germline V gene. CDR3 loop: CASRAGTANDEAFF. CDR3 DNA sequence: TGCGCCAGCAGAGCCGGGACAGCGAATGATGAAGCTTTCTTT.

This clone has just a few counts. This sequence joins TRBV9 and TRBJ2-5, with TRBD2 identical over 7 bases. This CDR3 comprises 16 residues. The V and J ends lost 0 bases and 0 bases, in that order; junction bases with no gene match: 5. CDR1 is SGDLS and CDR2 is YYNGEE in the germline V gene. CDR3 sequence (DNA): TGTGCCAGCAGCGTAGCGGCTAGCGGAAACCAAGAGACCCAGTACTTC. Protein sequence: CASSVAASGNQETQYF.

V usage is TRBV18 and J usage is TRBJ1-4; 9 nucleotides match TRBD1. The V segment lost 5 bases and the J segment 7 bases; nucleotides outside the gene matches: 14. The CDR3 has 17 amino acids. Germline V CDR1 and CDR2: KGHSH, LQKENI. The CDR3 loop is CASSTRLQGAQGEKLFF. CDR3 nucleotides: TGTGCCAGCTCAACACGGCTACAGGGGGCGCAAGGTGAAAAACTGTTTTTT.

The J gene is TRBJ1-3, the V gene TRBV30; unclear D gene. Trimming left V 5 bases short and J 0 bases short, with 11 bases between. Germline V gene data show CDR1 as GTSNPN and CDR2 as SVGIG (reference sequence). The CDR3 has 14 amino acids. DNA of the CDR3: TGTGCCTGGGCCGCCGCCTCCTCTGGAAACACCATATATTTT. It is translated as CAWAAASSGNTIYF.

The CDR3 bases are TGTGCCAGCACCGGGACAGACTACAATGAGCAGTTCTTC. Its protein product is CASTGTDYNEQFF. The rearrangement uses TRBV6-6 and TRBJ2-1; 7 nucleotides match TRBD1. V lost 7 bases to trimming and J lost 3 bases; unmatched junction nucleotides: 3. The germline V gene has CDR1 MNHNY and CDR2 SVGAGI (reference sequence). This CDR3 has 13 residues.

The V gene is TRBV19, the J gene TRBJ1-5; D possibly corresponds to TRBD1 (5 bases). V was trimmed by 5 bases and J by 3 bases, leaving 11 bases between them. Looked up from germline, CDR1 is LNHDA and CDR2 is SQIVND (reference sequence). The CDR3 has 14 amino acids. The chain's CDR3 is CASSSDRVNQPQHF. CDR3 bases: TGTGCCAGTAGTTCCGACAGAGTCAATCAGCCCCAGCATTTT.

The chain has TRBV5-1 and TRBJ2-3; D might be TRBD2 (5 bases). This CDR3 contains 14 residues. V shed 0 bases and J shed 2 bases, with 7 bases lying between them. Looked up from germline, CDR1 is SGHRS and CDR2 is YFSETQ. The CDR3 region has the DNA TGCGCCAGCAGCTTGGGGAGGAACACAGATACGCAGTATTTT. As protein: CASSLGRNTDTQYF. Combining the CDR3 with reference TRBV5-1 and TRBJ2-3 gives the whole variable domain KAGVTQTPRYLIKTRGQQVTLSCSPISGHRSVSWYQQTPGQGLQFLFEYFSETQRNKGNFPGRFSGRQFSNSRSEMNVSTLELGDSALYLCASSLGRNTDTQYFGPGTRLTVL.

The chain employs TRBV2 and TRBJ2-5; TRBD1 agrees at 10 bases. The CDR3 contains 17 residues. Germline-derived CDR1 and CDR2 are SNHLY and FYNNEI. After removal of 3 bases from V and 3 bases from J, the junction contained 10 bases not matched to a gene. CDR3 in DNA: TGTGCCAGCAGTGAGGGGGGAGCCGGGACAGGGGAAGAGACCCAGTACTTC. Protein: CASSEGGAGTGEETQYF.

This clone was seen many times. This chain uses TRBV7-8 with TRBJ1-4; 9 nucleotides line up with TRBD1. This CDR3 is built from 16 residues. V lost 2 bases to trimming and J lost 0 bases; unmatched junction nucleotides: 1. Germline-derived CDR1 and CDR2 are SGHVS and FQNEAQ. The CDR3 protein is CASSLRQGATNEKLFF. The CDR3 DNA sequence: TGTGCCAGCAGCTTACGACAGGGGGCAACTAATGAAAAACTGTTTTTT.